The sequence of this T cell receptor beta chain was determined in a study of blood T cell repertoires in COVID-19. Participant ages covered about 18 to 100 years across around 22 US areas. Categorization into cohorts depended on clinical history that participants reported. The CDR3 is made up of 13 amino acids. Germline CDR1 reads SQVTM; CDR2 reads ANQGSEA. Methods used by the authors: Cell counts per sample came from amplifying reference gene primers. Only in-frame clones appear in the TCRdb table, and some are missing; sequencing was by immunoSEQ multiplex PCR. D and trimming come from the DNA, and the V and J calls and clone size come from that table. The data contain about 150,000 clones, 75% to 90% of them seen just once; the ten biggest clones take up 4.3%.

Sequenced: PBMCs or T cells enriched from blood (not recorded which). This chain links TRBV29-1 with TRBJ2-3, with TRBD2 as a possible D gene (6 bases). The TCR originated in a man between 45 and 60 years old who had recovered from COVID-19. The CDR3 DNA follows: TGCACCGGAGGGACGGTAGACACAGATACGCAGTATTTT. Translating gives CTGGTVDTDTQYF.